These 27 T cell receptor beta chains share one sample of origin, sequenced in a study of T cell changes during pregnancy in multiple sclerosis. Produced via immunoSEQ multiplex PCR; TCRdb's table is partial and in-frame only. The sample shows around 40,000 clones, approximately 94% of them seen only once. The source material was CD4+ T cells from peripheral blood mononuclear cells, sampled in the third trimester of pregnancy. These receptors were collected from a female donor with multiple sclerosis, enrolled in a pregnancy study.

This chain links TRBV10-3 with TRBJ1-1; possible D gene TRBD1, 5 bases. This CDR3 has 12 amino acids. Per the germline V gene, CDR1 is ENHRY and CDR2 is SYGVKD. V lost 8 bases and J lost 5, with 12 bases in between. In nucleotides, the CDR3 is TGTGCCATCGGAAGGGGCGGAACTGAAGCTTTCTTT. Translated: CAIGRGGTEAFF.

The count of this clone is one. The CDR3 is CASTRGSTDTQYF. In DNA form, the CDR3 reads TGTGCCAGCACTCGCGGGAGTACAGATACGCAGTATTTT. The chain employs TRBV6-6 and TRBJ2-3; 7 nucleotides match TRBD2. The CDR3 is 13 amino acids. The ends lost 7 bases at V and 3 bases at J; junction bases unmatched: 4. From germline, CDR1 is MNHNY and CDR2 SVGAGI (reference sequence).

The chain carries TRBV30 and TRBJ2-1; 8 positions match TRBD1. CDR3 size: 14 residues. CDR1 and CDR2 from the germline V gene are GTSNPN and SVGIG (reference sequence). The V segment lost 5 bases and the J segment 0 bases; nucleotides outside the gene matches: 3. CDR3 region: CAWGQGSSYNEQFF. The DNA of the CDR3 is TGTGCCTGGGGACAGGGAAGCTCCTACAATGAGCAGTTCTTC.

J is TRBJ2-1 and V is TRBV5-1; the match to TRBD1 covers 7 bases. Germline V gene data show CDR1 as SGHRS and CDR2 as YFSETQ. This CDR3 is 15 amino acids long. With 2 bases clipped from V and 0 bases from J, the junction kept 2 bases outside the gene matches. CDR3 residues: CASSFPGGSYNEQFF. CDR3 DNA: TGCGCCAGCAGCTTTCCAGGGGGCTCCTACAATGAGCAGTTCTTC.

The gene calls are TRBV9 and TRBJ2-5; D is possibly TRBD1 (5 bases). The CDR3 covers 16 residues. The germline CDR1 and CDR2 sequences are SGDLS and YYNGEE. Trimming took 0 bases from V and 2 from J, leaving 14 bases between them. The CDR3 nucleotides are TGTGCCAGCAGCGTAGACTCCAGGGTTGGTCAAGAGACCCAGTACTTC. It encodes CASSVDSRVGQETQYF.

CDR3 in DNA: TGTGCCAGCTTCAAAACCGGGGCAGGGGAACATCAGCCCCAGCATTTT. Its translation: CASFKTGAGEHQPQHF. The genes are TRBV5-8 and TRBJ1-5; D possibly corresponds to TRBD1 (6 bases). Germline assignment: CDR1 SGHTS and CDR2 YDEGEE. This CDR3 region has 16 residues. With 7 bases removed from V and 5 bases from J, the gap between germline ends came to 22 bases. Full variable domain (remainder filled in from reference TRBV5-8 and TRBJ1-5): EAGVTQSPTHLIKTRGQQATLRCSPISGHTSVYWYQQALGLGLQFLLWYDEGEERNRGNFPPRFSGRQFPNYSSELNVNALELEDSALYLCASFKTGAGEHQPQHFGDGTRLSIL.

This chain connects TRBV6-6 to TRBJ1-2; 9 bases agree with TRBD1. J was trimmed by 6 bases and V by 4 bases; bases with no gene match: 6. Germline lookup yields CDR1 MNHNY and CDR2 SVGAGI (reference sequence). This CDR3 contains 14 residues. The CDR3 sequence: CASSLRQGEDGYTF. DNA of the CDR3: TGTGCCAGCAGTTTGAGACAGGGGGAGGATGGCTACACCTTC.

The chain recombines TRBV19 with TRBJ1-1; 9 bases line up with TRBD1. The length of the CDR3 is 15 residues. The J segment lost 4 bases and the V segment lost 4 bases, leaving 7 bases of the junction unmatched. Germline CDR1 and CDR2: LNHDA and SQIVND (reference sequence). CDR3 sequence: CASSSLTGGFTEAFF. The CDR3 DNA reads as TGTGCCAGTAGTAGCCTTACAGGGGGCTTCACTGAAGCTTTCTTT.

V is TRBV4-2 and J is TRBJ2-1, with TRBD2 identical over 8 bases. Germline CDR1 reads LGHNA; CDR2 reads YNFKEQ. J gave up 6 bases and V 0 bases, and 4 bases lay outside the gene matches. The CDR3 covers 15 residues. DNA of the CDR3: TGTGCCAGCAGCCAAGACGGGGGGGGGATCAATGAGCAGTTCTTC. Translating gives CASSQDGGGINEQFF.

V gene TRBV9 combines with J gene TRBJ1-2, with D possibly being TRBD1 (5 bases). This CDR3 has 15 amino acids. Germline V gene data show CDR1 as SGDLS and CDR2 as YYNGEE. Between the trimmed V and J ends, which lost 0 bases and 2 bases, there was a span of 11 bases. The CDR3 is CASSVAGRANYGYTF. DNA of the CDR3: TGTGCCAGCAGCGTAGCGGGCAGGGCGAACTATGGCTACACCTTC.

The chain combines TRBV6-5 with TRBJ2-7, with D unresolved. The CDR3 is made up of 15 amino acids. Germline V CDR1 and CDR2: MNHEY, SVGAGI. Trimming removed 5 bases from V and 1 base from J, with 15 bases in between. The CDR3 region has the DNA TGTGCCAGCAGTCCCCTTTTCGTCAGTTCCTACGAGCAGTACTTC. Translation: CASSPLFVSSYEQYF.

The chain joins TRBV5-1 to TRBJ1-1; TRBD1 is a possible D gene (5 bases). The CDR3 is 16 amino acids. Germline values: CDR1 SGHRS, CDR2 YFSETQ. Trimming shortened V by 5 bases and J by 8 bases, and 25 bases separated the two germline ends. The CDR3 here is CASRPFARVGVMEAFF. The CDR3 region has the DNA TGCGCCAGCAGACCCTTTGCCAGGGTTGGGGTTATGGAAGCTTTCTTT. Full variable domain (remainder filled in from reference TRBV5-1 and TRBJ1-1): KAGVTQTPRYLIKTRGQQVTLSCSPISGHRSVSWYQQTPGQGLQFLFEYFSETQRNKGNFPGRFSGRQFSNSRSEMNVSTLELGDSALYLCASRPFARVGVMEAFFGQGTRLTVV.

The V gene is TRBV7-3, the J gene TRBJ2-1; TRBD2 might be the D (7 bases). Germline lookup yields CDR1 SGHTA and CDR2 FQGTGA. Trimming left V 5 bases short and J 10 bases short, with 18 bases between. This CDR3 is 14 amino acids long. The CDR3, as DNA: TGTGCCAGCAGCCCTTCGCGGGGCGGGGGCGAGCAGTTCTTC. It specifies CASSPSRGGGEQFF.

V usage is TRBV7-9 and J usage is TRBJ2-2; D possibly corresponds to TRBD1 (6 bases). V lost 6 bases and J 6 bases, leaving 20 bases between the germline ends. Germline CDR1 reads SEHNR; CDR2 reads FQNEAQ (reference sequence). CDR3 length equals 16 residues. The chain's CDR3 is CASRQTLDRGAGELFF. The CDR3 DNA is TGTGCCAGCAGGCAGACGTTGGACAGAGGAGCCGGGGAGCTGTTTTTT.

The chain recombines TRBV5-4 with TRBJ2-5; TRBD2 might be the D (7 bases). Trimming took off 0 bases at V and 4 bases at J, with 22 bases between the two ends. From germline, CDR1 is SGHNT and CDR2 YYREEE (reference sequence). The CDR3 is 18 amino acids. The CDR3 DNA reads as TGTGCCAGCAGCTTGGCCGCAGTGTGGGGAGGGACACCAGAGACCCAGTACTTC. Translated: CASSLAAVWGGTPETQYF.

The chain recombines TRBV27 with TRBJ1-3; 7 bases match TRBD1. The CDR3 is 18 amino acids. CDR1 and CDR2 (germline): MNHEY, SMNVEV (reference sequence). The ends lost 6 bases at V and 3 bases at J; junction bases unmatched: 17. The CDR3 coding sequence is TGTGCCAGCAGCCCTAACCCAACGAGAGGGGGCTTTGGAAACACCATATATTTT. Amino acids: CASSPNPTRGGFGNTIYF.

The chain carries TRBV7-3 and TRBJ2-3; 10 nucleotides match TRBD2. CDR3 length: 15 residues. The ends lost 1 base at V and 3 bases at J; junction bases unmatched: 1. The germline V gene encodes CDR1 SGHTA and CDR2 FQGTGA. Written as DNA, the CDR3 is TGTGCCAGCAGCTTAATGGGACTAGCGACAGATACGCAGTATTTT. It codes for CASSLMGLATDTQYF. The full variable domain, in which reference TRBV7-3 and TRBJ2-3 provide the parts outside the CDR3, is GAGVSQTPSNKVTEKGKYVELRCDPISGHTALYWYRQSLGQGPEFLIYFQGTGAADDSGLPNDRFFAVRPEGSVSTLKIQRTERGDSAVYLCASSLMGLATDTQYFGPGTRLTVL.

The CDR3 DNA reads as TGCAGTCCCAGTGCCAATGAGCAGTTCTTC. Its protein is CSPSANEQFF. V usage is TRBV20-1 and J usage is TRBJ2-1, with no clear D. Trimming shortened V by 8 bases and J by 6 bases, and 8 bases separated the two germline ends. The CDR3 loop spans 10 amino acids. Germline V gene data show CDR1 as DFQATT and CDR2 as SNEGSKA (reference sequence).

In this sample, this clone turned up once. V gene TRBV10-3 combines with J gene TRBJ1-2, with 7 bases fitting TRBD1. The CDR3 length is 13 residues. Germline loops: CDR1 ENHRY, CDR2 SYGVKD. V was clipped by 6 bases and J by 2 bases; unmatched bases: 3. Here the CDR3 reads CAISPTGNYGYTF. The CDR3 DNA sequence: TGTGCCATCAGCCCGACAGGGAACTATGGCTACACCTTC.

The V call is TRBV10-2, the J call TRBJ1-2; 7 nucleotides line up with TRBD1. The V gene end was trimmed by 2 bases and the J gene end by 4 bases; junction bases not matched to a gene: 7. Germline CDR1 WSHSY, CDR2 SAAADI. CDR3 size: 15 residues. The CDR3 region is CASSETRTGSYGYTF. The CDR3 DNA is TGCGCCAGCAGTGAGACCCGGACAGGAAGCTATGGCTACACCTTC.

This clone was found once. The CDR3, as DNA: TGTGCCAGCAGTTACGGATGGAATGACAGGGGAACTGAAGCTTTCTTT. It specifies CASSYGWNDRGTEAFF. This chain connects TRBV6-5 to TRBJ1-1; TRBD1 matches 8 bases. Losses at the gene ends were 2 bases for V and 5 bases for J; bases not matched to a gene: 10. The CDR3 covers 16 residues. CDR1 and CDR2 from the germline V gene are MNHEY and SVGAGI.

The chain uses TRBV5-5 and TRBJ2-5, with 8 positions matching TRBD1. Germline V gene lookup returns CDR1 SGHKS and CDR2 YYEKEE (reference sequence). The CDR3 is 13 amino acids. V trimming: 3 bases; J trimming: 10 bases; junction bases outside the gene matches: 8. DNA of the CDR3: TGTGCCAGCAGCTCGGACAGGGAACGTGGCCAGTACTTC. This gives the protein CASSSDRERGQYF.

The chain links TRBV9 to TRBJ2-2, with D possibly matching TRBD2 (7 bases). V was clipped by 0 bases and J by 5 bases, with 14 bases between them. Per germline, CDR1 SGDLS and CDR2 YYNGEE. The CDR3 loop spans 16 amino acids. CDR3 bases: TGTGCCAGCAGCGTAGCTGGGGGGGCGCGAACCGGGGAGCTGTTTTTT. Its protein is CASSVAGGARTGELFF.

This clone was recorded only once. This sequence joins TRBV5-1 and TRBJ2-1; 11 positions agree with TRBD2. Germline V CDR1 and CDR2: SGHRS, YFSETQ. CDR3 length equals 19 residues. The trim removed 2 bases at V and 1 base at J, leaving 11 bases unmatched. The CDR3 loop reads CASSFTSGGHVASYNEQFF. The DNA for the CDR3 is TGCGCCAGCAGCTTTACTAGCGGGGGACACGTCGCTTCCTACAATGAGCAGTTCTTC.

The genes are TRBV4-2 and TRBJ2-2; 9 bases are a match to TRBD2. This CDR3 has 17 amino acids. V lost 0 bases, J lost 4 bases, and 6 bases stayed unmatched. The germline V gene encodes CDR1 LGHNA and CDR2 YNFKEQ. The CDR3, as DNA: TGTGCCAGCAGCCAAGATACGGCGGGGGGGAGCACCGGGGAGCTGTTTTTT. As protein: CASSQDTAGGSTGELFF.

The chain links TRBV19 to TRBJ1-3; no clear D. Germline V CDR1 and CDR2: LNHDA, SQIVND (reference sequence). This CDR3 has 15 residues. With 3 bases removed from V and 0 bases from J, the gap between germline ends came to 9 bases. The CDR3 protein is CASSIRENSGNTIYF. CDR3 DNA: TGTGCCAGTAGTATTCGGGAAAACTCTGGAAACACCATATATTTT. Looking up the rest from reference TRBV19 and TRBJ1-3 gives the full variable domain: DGGITQSPKYLFRKEGQNVTLSCEQNLNHDAMYWYRQDPGQGLRLIYYSQIVNDFQKGDIAEGYSVSREKKESFPLTVTSAQKNPTAFYLCASSIRENSGNTIYFGEGSWLTVV.

The chain couples TRBV19 to TRBJ2-7, with a weak D call TRBD2 (5 bases). The CDR3 contains 14 residues. Germline CDR1 is LNHDA and CDR2 is SQIVND (reference sequence). Trimming left V 7 bases short and J 1 base short, with 14 bases between. The CDR3 DNA reads as TGTGCCAGTATGGCAACCGGGAAATCCTACGAGCAGTACTTC. Its translation is CASMATGKSYEQYF.